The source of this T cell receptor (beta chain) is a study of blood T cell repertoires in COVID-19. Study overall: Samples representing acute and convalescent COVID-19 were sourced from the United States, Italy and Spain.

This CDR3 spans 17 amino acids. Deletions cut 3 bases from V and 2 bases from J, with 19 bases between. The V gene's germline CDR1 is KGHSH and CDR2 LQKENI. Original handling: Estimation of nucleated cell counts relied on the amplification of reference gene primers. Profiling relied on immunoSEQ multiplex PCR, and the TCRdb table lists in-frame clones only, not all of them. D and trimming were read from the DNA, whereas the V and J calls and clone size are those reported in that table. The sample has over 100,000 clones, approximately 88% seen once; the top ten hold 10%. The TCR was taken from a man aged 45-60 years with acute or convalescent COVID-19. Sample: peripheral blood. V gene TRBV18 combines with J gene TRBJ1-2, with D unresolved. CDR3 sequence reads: CASSPGGIADSNYGYTF. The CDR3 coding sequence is TGTGCCAGCTCACCGGGAGGGATCGCGGATTCCAACTATGGCTACACCTTC.